The 28 T cell receptor beta chains listed next were all sequenced from one sample in a study of cytomegalovirus exposure and HLA in healthy donors. The primer mix had 60 Vbeta and 13 Jbeta primers. The repertoire was sequenced with immunoSEQ multiplex PCR; TCRdb's copy has only in-frame clones and lacks some. Of tens of thousands of clones detected, roughly 77% appear once; the ten largest clones hold roughly 15%. The specimen was PBMCs. The receptor source for this set is a middle-aged woman in good health and CMV-seropositive.

This chain uses TRBV7-5 with TRBJ2-7; TRBD2 is the table's D call and was not checked against the DNA. TRBV7-5 is a recognized pseudogene. The CDR3 has 13 residues. CDR3 loop: CARTNGVWGEQYF. The CDR3 DNA reads as TGTGCCAGAACCAACGGGGTTTGGGGCGAGCAGTACTTC.

This chain joins TRBV30 and TRBJ1-3; 7 bases are shared with TRBD1. This CDR3 is 13 amino acids long. V dropped 5 bases and J dropped 4; count of bases not matched to a gene: 5. CDR1 is GTSNPN, CDR2 SVGIG, per germline (reference sequence). CDR3 in amino acids: CAWGQDYGNTIYF. In DNA, the CDR3 is TGTGCCTGGGGACAGGATTACGGAAACACCATATATTTT.

The chain joins TRBV7-2 to TRBJ2-5; D gene unclear. There are 14 residues in the CDR3. From germline, CDR1 is SGHTA and CDR2 FQGNSA. V was cut by 3 bases and J by 1 base, with 9 bases left in between. The CDR3: CASSLYLVQETQYF. The CDR3 DNA reads as TGTGCCAGCAGCTTGTACTTAGTCCAAGAGACCCAGTACTTC.

V gene TRBV7-9 combines with J gene TRBJ1-2, with a possible D match to TRBD1 (6 bases). There are 13 residues in the CDR3. Germline V gene data show CDR1 as SEHNR and CDR2 as FQNEAQ (reference sequence). Trimming stripped 3 bases from V and 5 bases from J, with 10 bases between. The CDR3 protein is CASSLDSDYGYTF. In nucleotides, the CDR3 is TGTGCCAGCAGCTTGGACAGCGATTATGGCTACACCTTC.

The CDR3 spells CASTHTGSNEQYF. The CDR3 DNA reads TGTGCCAGCACCCATACCGGGAGCAACGAGCAGTACTTC. The chain has TRBV6-5 and TRBJ2-7, with D maybe TRBD2 (6 bases). The ends were cut back, 7 bases at V and 5 bases at J, with 15 bases in the middle. CDR1 and CDR2 from the germline V gene are MNHEY and SVGAGI. CDR3 size: 13 residues.

This chain uses TRBV18 with TRBJ2-6, with no clear D. The ends were cut back, 8 bases at V and 0 bases at J, with 11 bases in the middle. The CDR3 runs to 15 residues. Looked up from germline, CDR1 is KGHSH and CDR2 is LQKENI. The CDR3 protein is CASQVSASGANVLTF. The CDR3 nucleotides read TGTGCCAGCCAGGTGTCGGCCTCTGGGGCCAACGTCCTGACTTTC.

V is TRBV13 and J is TRBJ2-3; D remains ambiguous. Between the trimmed V and J ends, which lost 5 bases and 4 bases, there was a span of 19 bases. Germline V gene lookup returns CDR1 PRHDT and CDR2 FYEKMQ (reference sequence). CDR3 size: 16 residues. In nucleotides, the CDR3 is TGTGCCAGCAGCCCGCCCCGGTTAGCTCAGTCAGATACGCAGTATTTT. As protein: CASSPPRLAQSDTQYF.

The V gene is TRBV5-1, the J gene TRBJ1-1; no definite D call. CDR1 is SGHRS, CDR2 YFSETQ, per germline. V was trimmed by 3 bases and J by 3 bases, leaving 15 bases between them. CDR3 size: 15 residues. The CDR3 spells CASSSDTGRDTEAFF. CDR3 nucleotide sequence: TGCGCCAGCAGCTCCGATACCGGGAGAGACACTGAAGCTTTCTTT.

This chain links TRBV7-2 with TRBJ2-7; no firm D call. CDR1 is SGHTA, CDR2 FQGNSA, per germline. The CDR3 covers 12 residues. Deletions cut 5 bases from V and 7 bases from J, with 12 bases between. The CDR3 DNA follows: TGTGCCAGCAGCGCCCACAACACAGAGCAGTACTTC. Translation: CASSAHNTEQYF.

This CDR3 is CASSSNPQGIYGYTF. CDR3 DNA sequence: TGCGCCAGCAGCTCCAACCCACAGGGGATCTATGGCTACACCTTC. The chain uses TRBV5-1 and TRBJ1-2, with TRBD1 matching 7 bases. Germline loops: CDR1 SGHRS, CDR2 YFSETQ. CDR3 length: 15 residues. Trimming cost V 3 bases and J 4 bases; bases outside gene matches: 9. The variable domain in full, completed from reference TRBV5-1 and TRBJ1-2, reads KAGVTQTPRYLIKTRGQQVTLSCSPISGHRSVSWYQQTPGQGLQFLFEYFSETQRNKGNFPGRFSGRQFSNSRSEMNVSTLELGDSALYLCASSSNPQGIYGYTFGSGTRLTVV.

V gene TRBV5-4 combines with J gene TRBJ2-7; possible D gene TRBD1, 6 bases. The V end was cut by 4 bases, the J end by 7 bases, with 15 bases between. The CDR3 has 13 amino acids. CDR1 and CDR2 from the germline V gene are SGHNT and YYREEE (reference sequence). The CDR3 region is CASSPGQPGEQYF. As DNA, the CDR3 is TGTGCCAGCAGCCCTGGACAGCCGGGGGAGCAGTACTTC.

The rearrangement links TRBV5-1 to TRBJ1-2; perhaps TRBD1 as D (6 bases). Germline-derived CDR1 and CDR2 are SGHRS and YFSETQ. The ends were cut back, 1 base at V and 7 bases at J, with 14 bases in the middle. This CDR3 comprises 14 residues. The CDR3 sequence: CASSLTGIMGGYTF. DNA of the CDR3: TGCGCCAGCAGCTTGACAGGGATTATGGGTGGCTACACCTTC.

This chain joins TRBV6-6 and TRBJ1-5, with D uncertain. Germline CDR1 is MNHNY and CDR2 is SVGAGI (reference sequence). This CDR3 contains 12 residues. Trimming cost V 0 bases and J 5 bases, with 2 bases left between them. The CDR3 loop is CASSYSDQPQHF. The DNA of the CDR3 is TGTGCCAGCAGTTACTCCGATCAGCCCCAGCATTTT.

This clone was detected once. The chain is built from TRBV19 and TRBJ1-6, with 10 bases identical to TRBD1. The length of the CDR3 is 13 residues. Trimming removed 1 base from V and 18 bases from J; junction bases left unmatched: 6. The germline V gene encodes CDR1 LNHDA and CDR2 SQIVND (reference sequence). The CDR3, as DNA: TGTGCCAGTAGTATAGCCCCGGGACAGGGGACCCACTTT. Translating gives CASSIAPGQGTHF.

The rearrangement uses TRBV5-1 and TRBJ1-2; 7 bases line up with TRBD1. The J segment lost 5 bases and the V segment lost 0 bases, leaving 7 bases of the junction unmatched. The V gene's germline CDR1 is SGHRS and CDR2 YFSETQ. The CDR3 is 15 residues long. CDR3 loop: CASSLGDSDLYGYTF. CDR3 sequence (DNA): TGCGCCAGCAGCTTGGGGGACAGCGACCTTTATGGCTACACCTTC.

The V and J genes are TRBV19 and TRBJ1-3; unclear D gene. Germline V gene data show CDR1 as LNHDA and CDR2 as SQIVND (reference sequence). V was clipped by 3 bases and J by 0 bases, with 12 bases between them. The CDR3 is 16 amino acids. The CDR3: CASSMAPRSSGNTIYF. The DNA for the CDR3 is TGTGCCAGTAGTATGGCCCCTAGGAGCTCTGGAAACACCATATATTTT.

This chain joins TRBV5-1 and TRBJ2-7; D is uncertain. CDR3 length: 11 amino acids. V was trimmed by 2 bases and J by 2 bases, leaving 2 bases between them. CDR1 is SGHRS and CDR2 is YFSETQ in the germline V gene. CDR3 coding DNA: TGCGCCAGCAGCTTCGCCTACGAGCAGTACTTC. Translation gives CASSFAYEQYF.

The V and J genes are TRBV6-5 and TRBJ2-1; 7 bases match TRBD2. Germline V gene data show CDR1 as MNHEY and CDR2 as SVGAGI. V shed 0 bases, J shed 3 bases, and the junction held 2 bases outside the gene matches. The CDR3 is made up of 15 amino acids. The CDR3: CASSYSRGSYNEQFF. The CDR3 coding sequence is TGTGCCAGCAGTTACTCGCGGGGGAGCTACAATGAGCAGTTCTTC.

The chain recombines TRBV27 with TRBJ1-1; 12 bases agree with TRBD1. J gave up 5 bases and V 0 bases, and 4 bases lay outside the gene matches. Germline CDR1 is MNHEY and CDR2 is SMNVEV (reference sequence). The CDR3 contains 16 residues. Written as DNA, the CDR3 is TGTGCCAGCAGTTTATCTGGGACAGGGGGCAGGACTGAAGCTTTCTTT. This encodes CASSLSGTGGRTEAFF.

The rearrangement uses TRBV9 and TRBJ2-2, with D perhaps matching TRBD1 (6 bases). Trimming cost V 6 bases and J 2 bases, with 14 bases left between them. Germline V CDR1 and CDR2: SGDLS, YYNGEE. The CDR3 consists of 15 residues. In DNA, the CDR3 is TGTGCCAGCACTACAGGGACACTCAACACCGGGGAGCTGTTTTTT. This codes for CASTTGTLNTGELFF.

The sample holds one count of this clone. The chain couples TRBV19 to TRBJ2-7; D is perhaps TRBD1 (5 bases). In germline, CDR1 is LNHDA, CDR2 SQIVND (reference sequence). V gave up 9 bases and J gave up 0 bases, with 15 bases separating them. The CDR3 length is 14 residues. CDR3 nucleotides: TGTGCCAGCAGACAGCGAACACACTCCTACGAGCAGTACTTC. Encoded protein: CASRQRTHSYEQYF.

This clone was counted a few times. The chain uses TRBV27 and TRBJ2-5, with TRBD1 matching 7 bases. J gave up 5 bases and V 4 bases, and 4 bases lay outside the gene matches. This CDR3 is built from 13 residues. The germline V gene encodes CDR1 MNHEY and CDR2 SMNVEV (reference sequence). The CDR3: CASSSTGTETQYF. DNA for the CDR3: TGTGCCAGCAGTTCGACAGGGACCGAGACCCAGTACTTC.

This rearrangement joins TRBV19 to TRBJ1-1, with TRBD1 matching 7 bases. V lost 6 bases to trimming and J lost 6 bases; unmatched junction nucleotides: 10. The CDR3 contains 14 residues. Per germline, CDR1 LNHDA and CDR2 SQIVND (reference sequence). The DNA of the CDR3 is TGTGCCAGTAGCGAGACAGGGAATATCCCTGAAGCTTTCTTT. Encoded protein: CASSETGNIPEAFF.

The V and J genes are TRBV11-2 and TRBJ1-1; D gene uncertain. The CDR3 has 14 residues. Deletions cut 7 bases from V and 1 base from J, with 13 bases between. Germline V gene lookup returns CDR1 SGHAT and CDR2 FQNNGV. The CDR3 region has the DNA TGTGCCAGCAACTCGGGGTACACGAACACTGAAGCTTTCTTT. Translation gives CASNSGYTNTEAFF.

The V gene is TRBV6-5, the J gene TRBJ2-2, with 7 bases lining up with TRBD1. The length of the CDR3 is 15 residues. Germline CDR1 and CDR2: MNHEY and SVGAGI. V gave up 2 bases and J gave up 4 bases; unmatched junction bases: 4. CDR3 DNA: TGTGCCAGCAGTTACGAGGGGGCGGGCACCGGGGAGCTGTTTTTT. Its translation is CASSYEGAGTGELFF.

This clone occurred a few times. The rearrangement links TRBV4-3 to TRBJ1-2; TRBD1 might be the D (5 bases). The ends were cut back, 2 bases at V and 7 bases at J, with 17 bases in the middle. CDR1 is LGHNA, CDR2 YSLEER, per germline. The CDR3 runs to 15 residues. CDR3 amino acids: CASSQPDSPRSGYTF. The CDR3 DNA is TGCGCCAGCAGCCAACCCGACAGCCCTCGCTCTGGCTACACCTTC.

The V and J genes are TRBV21-1 and TRBJ1-5; the table's D call of TRBD1 was not tested on the DNA. TRBV21-1 is a recognized pseudogene. CDR3 length equals 15 residues. The CDR3 nucleotides are TGTGCCAGCAGCAAAATAACGACAGTAAACCAGCCCCAGCATTTT. This encodes CASSKITTVNQPQHF.

CDR3 nucleotides: TGTGCCAGCAGCTTACCGGACAGGGTCGAAGGAGGCTACACCTTC. It translates to CASSLPDRVEGGYTF. The chain has TRBV7-3 and TRBJ1-2; 8 bases are a match to TRBD1. Germline V gene sequence: CDR1 SGHTA, CDR2 FQGTGA. This CDR3 region has 15 residues. The ends lost 2 bases at V and 8 bases at J; junction bases unmatched: 10.